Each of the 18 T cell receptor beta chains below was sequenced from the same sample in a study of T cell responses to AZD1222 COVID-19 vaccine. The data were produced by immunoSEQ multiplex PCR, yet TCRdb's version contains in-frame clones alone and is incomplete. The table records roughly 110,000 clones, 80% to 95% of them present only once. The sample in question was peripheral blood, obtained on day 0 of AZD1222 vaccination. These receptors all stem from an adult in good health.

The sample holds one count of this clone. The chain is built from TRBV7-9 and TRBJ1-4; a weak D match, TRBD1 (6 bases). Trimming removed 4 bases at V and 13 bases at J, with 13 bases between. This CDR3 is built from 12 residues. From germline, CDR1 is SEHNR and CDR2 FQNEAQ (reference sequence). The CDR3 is CASSSPGGRLFF. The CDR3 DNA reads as TGTGCCAGCAGCTCCCCGGGGGGGCGACTGTTTTTT.

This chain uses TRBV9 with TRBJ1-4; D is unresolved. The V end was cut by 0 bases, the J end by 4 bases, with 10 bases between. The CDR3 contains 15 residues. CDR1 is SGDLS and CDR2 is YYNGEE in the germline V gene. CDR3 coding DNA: TGTGCCAGCAGCGTAGGGGAACGGGATAATGAAAAACTGTTTTTT. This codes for CASSVGERDNEKLFF.

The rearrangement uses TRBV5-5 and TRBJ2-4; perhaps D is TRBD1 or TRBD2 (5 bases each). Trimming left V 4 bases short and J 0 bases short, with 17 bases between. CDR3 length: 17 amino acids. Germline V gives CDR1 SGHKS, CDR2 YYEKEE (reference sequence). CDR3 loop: CASSPESGPLAKNIQYF. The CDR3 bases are TGTGCCAGCAGCCCTGAGTCGGGGCCACTAGCCAAAAACATTCAGTACTTC.

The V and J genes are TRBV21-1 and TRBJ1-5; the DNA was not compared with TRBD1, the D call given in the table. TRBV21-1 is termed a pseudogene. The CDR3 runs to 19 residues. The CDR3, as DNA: TGTGCCAGCAGCCACCGGGGACAGGGGTCGAAGAATAGCAATCAGCCCCAGCATTTT. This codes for CASSHRGQGSKNSNQPQHF.

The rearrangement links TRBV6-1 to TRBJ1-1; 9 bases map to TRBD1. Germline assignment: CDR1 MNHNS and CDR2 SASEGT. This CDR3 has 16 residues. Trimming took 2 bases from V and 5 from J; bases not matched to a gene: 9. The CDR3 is CASSESRDRVSTEAFF. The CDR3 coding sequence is TGTGCCAGCAGTGAATCTAGGGACAGGGTTAGTACTGAAGCTTTCTTT.

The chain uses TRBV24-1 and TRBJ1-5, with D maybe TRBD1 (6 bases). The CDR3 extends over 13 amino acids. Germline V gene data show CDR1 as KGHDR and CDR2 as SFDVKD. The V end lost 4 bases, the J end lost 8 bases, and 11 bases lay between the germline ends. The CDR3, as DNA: TGTGCCACCAGTGAGGGGGGGCGTGAGCCCCAGCATTTT. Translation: CATSEGGREPQHF.

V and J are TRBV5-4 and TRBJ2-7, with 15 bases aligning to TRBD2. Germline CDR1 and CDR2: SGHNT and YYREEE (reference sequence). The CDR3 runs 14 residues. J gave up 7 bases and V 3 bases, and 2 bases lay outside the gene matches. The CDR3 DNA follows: TGTGCCAGCAGCTCGGGACTAGCGGGAGGAGAGCAGTACTTC. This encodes CASSSGLAGGEQYF.

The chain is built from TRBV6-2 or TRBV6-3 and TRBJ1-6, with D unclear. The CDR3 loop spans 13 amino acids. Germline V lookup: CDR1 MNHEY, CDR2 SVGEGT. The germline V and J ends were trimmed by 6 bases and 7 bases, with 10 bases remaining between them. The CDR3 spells CASSFEKNSPLHF. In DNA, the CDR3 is TGTGCCAGCAGCTTCGAAAAGAATTCACCCCTCCACTTT.

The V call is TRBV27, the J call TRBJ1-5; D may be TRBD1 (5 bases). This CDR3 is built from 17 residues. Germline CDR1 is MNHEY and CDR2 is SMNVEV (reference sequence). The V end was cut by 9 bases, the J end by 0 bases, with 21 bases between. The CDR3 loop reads CASSPQGLAYSNQPQHF. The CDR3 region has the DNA TGTGCCAGTAGTCCCCAGGGTTTGGCGTATAGCAATCAGCCCCAGCATTTT.

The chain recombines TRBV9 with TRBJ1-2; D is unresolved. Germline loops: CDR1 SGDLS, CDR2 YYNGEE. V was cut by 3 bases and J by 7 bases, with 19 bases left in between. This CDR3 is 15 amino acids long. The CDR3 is CASSEAGGSRSGYTF. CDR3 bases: TGTGCCAGCAGCGAGGCGGGTGGGAGCCGGAGTGGCTACACCTTC.

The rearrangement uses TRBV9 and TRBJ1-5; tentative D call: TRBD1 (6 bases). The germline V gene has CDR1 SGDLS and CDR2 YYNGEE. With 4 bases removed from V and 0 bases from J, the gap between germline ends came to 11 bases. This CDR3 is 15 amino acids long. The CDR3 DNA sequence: TGTGCCAGCAGCCGGACAGTTAATAGCAATCAGCCCCAGCATTTT. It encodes CASSRTVNSNQPQHF.

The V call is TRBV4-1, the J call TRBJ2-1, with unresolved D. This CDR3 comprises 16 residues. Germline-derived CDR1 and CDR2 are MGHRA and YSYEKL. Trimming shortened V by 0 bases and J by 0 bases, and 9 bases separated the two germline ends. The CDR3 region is CASSQDLTSSYNEQFF. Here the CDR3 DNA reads TGCGCCAGCAGCCAAGACCTCACGAGCTCCTACAATGAGCAGTTCTTC.

CDR3 sequence: CASSTEQNTEAFF. The CDR3 nucleotides read TGTGCCAGCAGTACAGAGCAGAACACTGAAGCTTTCTTT. The genes are TRBV2 and TRBJ1-1; D is uncertain. Trimming left V 5 bases short and J 1 base short, with 8 bases between. The CDR3 loop spans 13 amino acids. The germline CDR1 and CDR2 sequences are SNHLY and FYNNEI.

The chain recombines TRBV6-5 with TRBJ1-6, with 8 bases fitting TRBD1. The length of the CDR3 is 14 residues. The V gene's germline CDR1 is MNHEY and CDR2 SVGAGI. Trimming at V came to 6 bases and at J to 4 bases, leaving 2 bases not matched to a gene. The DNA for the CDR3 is TGTGCCAGCAGCCGACAGGGGTATAATTCACCCCTCCACTTT. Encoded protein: CASSRQGYNSPLHF.

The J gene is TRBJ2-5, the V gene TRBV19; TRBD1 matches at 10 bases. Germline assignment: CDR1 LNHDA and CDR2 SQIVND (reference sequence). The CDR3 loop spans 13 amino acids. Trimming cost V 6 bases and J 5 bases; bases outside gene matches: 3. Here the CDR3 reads CASRGQGFETQYF. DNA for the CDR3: TGTGCCAGTAGGGGACAGGGGTTCGAGACCCAGTACTTC.

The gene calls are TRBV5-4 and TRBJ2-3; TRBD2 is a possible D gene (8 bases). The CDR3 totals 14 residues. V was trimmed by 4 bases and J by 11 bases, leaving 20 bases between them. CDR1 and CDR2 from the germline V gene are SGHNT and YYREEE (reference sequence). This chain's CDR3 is CASSRQGRGGEQYF. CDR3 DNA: TGTGCCAGCAGCCGACAGGGCCGGGGGGGAGAGCAGTATTTT. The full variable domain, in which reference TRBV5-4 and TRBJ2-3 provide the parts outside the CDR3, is ETGVTQSPTHLIKTRGQQVTLRCSSQSGHNTVSWYQQALGQGPQFIFQYYREEENGRGNFPPRFSGLQFPNYSSELNVNALELDDSALYLCASSRQGRGGEQYFGPGTRLTVL.

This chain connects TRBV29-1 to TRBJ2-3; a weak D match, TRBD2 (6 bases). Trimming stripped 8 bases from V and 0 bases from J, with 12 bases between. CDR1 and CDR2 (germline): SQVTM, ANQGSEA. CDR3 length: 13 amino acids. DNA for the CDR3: TGCAGCACAAACCGGGGGAGCACAGATACGCAGTATTTT. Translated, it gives CSTNRGSTDTQYF.

The CDR3 reads CASSFGRGRTFSGDNQPQHF. The DNA of the CDR3 is TGTGCCAGCAGTTTTGGTAGGGGGAGAACTTTTTCGGGGGACAATCAGCCCCAGCATTTT. The rearrangement links TRBV12-1 to TRBJ1-5. TRBV12-1 is designated a pseudogene. The length of the CDR3 is 20 residues.